This paragraph reports one TCR beta chain. This sample stems from a study of tumor-infiltrating lymphocytes in primary liver carcinoma. The CDR3 totals 13 residues. CDR1 is SGHAT and CDR2 is FQNNGV in the germline V gene. V was pared by 6 bases and J by 6 bases, with 14 bases between. From unsorted bulk tissue weighing roughly 19-34 mg, DNA and RNA were co-extracted. The proportion of viable tumor cells exceeded 85% in every tumor sample. Researchers generated TCR beta cDNA from about 530 ng of total RNA, relying on a constant-region primer. ARM-PCR, slightly modified, supplied the TCR beta libraries through three nested multiplex PCR rounds. A C-beta reverse primer and TRBV1-TRBV30 forward primers served in each of the first two PCR rounds, at 9 to 11 cycles apiece. TCRdb reanalysed the multiplex PCR reads using MiXCR and keeps one entry per CDR3 protein. The repertoire includes 100,000 to 150,000 distinct CDR3 sequences, around 64% of them detected once, and approximately 8.9% sits in the top ten.

The genes are TRBV11-2 and TRBJ1-2, with unresolved D. Sequenced material: liver tumor tissue from sampling region 3. Subset reported: tumor region T3, left-lateral pole. The sequence was collected from a woman in her fifties or sixties with primary liver carcinoma and hepatitis B virus infection. In nucleotides, the CDR3 is TGTGCCAGCAGATTCCCTGGTGTCCATGGCTACACCTTC. Its protein product is CASRFPGVHGYTF. Using reference TRBV11-2 and TRBJ1-2 for the parts outside the CDR3, the full variable domain is EAGVAQSPRYKIIEKRQSVAFWCNPISGHATLYWYQQILGQGPKLLIQFQNNGVVDDSQLPKDRFSAERLKGVDSTLKIQPAKLEDSAVYLCASRFPGVHGYTFGSGTRLTVV.